The next 30 T cell receptor beta chains were all read from a single sample in a study of identical twins. TCRdb used MiXCR to reprocess the 5' RACE reads, holding one entry per CDR3 protein. The sample lists approximately 1.8 million distinct CDR3 sequences; roughly 35% were seen once. Sequenced sample: cord blood. Every receptor here comes from a newborn girl in good health.

To note about this clonotype: A read error may explain this, as a much larger clone is one base away. CDR3 loop: CSVAGLQYEQYF. As DNA, the CDR3 is TGCAGTGTCGCGGGACTCCAATACGAGCAGTACTTC. The V call is TRBV20-1, the J call TRBJ2-7, with D tentatively TRBD2 (6 bases). Per germline, CDR1 DFQATT and CDR2 SNEGSKA (reference sequence). The CDR3 runs 12 residues. The germline V and J ends were trimmed by 7 bases and 4 bases, with 14 bases remaining between them.

This clonotype came up a few times. Here the CDR3 DNA reads TGTGCCAGCAGTGATTATGACAGGGTGGGCTCACCCCTCCACTTT. The encoded protein is CASSDYDRVGSPLHF. This chain connects TRBV6-1 to TRBJ1-6; 7 positions match TRBD1. The trim removed 3 bases at V and 10 bases at J, leaving 9 bases unmatched. CDR3 length equals 15 residues. Germline-derived CDR1 and CDR2 are MNHNS and SASEGT.

This clonotype came up a few times. This rearrangement joins TRBV5-6 to TRBJ2-1, with 10 bases aligning to TRBD1. Germline V CDR1 and CDR2: SGHDT, YYEEEE. With V trimmed by 4 bases and J by 3 bases, 7 bases remained unmatched. The CDR3 loop spans 16 amino acids. CDR3 loop: CASSGDRGTLYNEQFF. CDR3 DNA sequence: TGTGCCAGCAGCGGGGACAGGGGAACCCTCTACAATGAGCAGTTCTTC.

The V and J genes are TRBV20-1 and TRBJ1-4, with TRBD1 as a possible D gene (6 bases). The CDR3 totals 16 residues. CDR1 and CDR2 (germline): DFQATT, SNEGSKA (reference sequence). Trimming took off 5 bases at V and 0 bases at J, with 16 bases between the two ends. DNA for the CDR3: TGCAGTGCTCGCTACTACAGGGCTGCAACTAATGAAAAACTGTTTTTT. This sequence encodes CSARYYRAATNEKLFF.

The chain carries TRBV12-3 or TRBV12-4 and TRBJ2-2; TRBD1 matches at 7 bases. CDR3 length: 13 residues. With V trimmed by 5 bases and J by 8 bases, 5 bases remained unmatched. CDR3: CASSDRVVGELFF. The CDR3 DNA sequence: TGTGCCAGCAGTGACAGGGTGGTGGGGGAGCTGTTTTTT.

This clonotype has just a few counts. The rearrangement links TRBV20-1 to TRBJ2-5; D not resolved. The CDR3 is 12 amino acids. The germline V and J ends were trimmed by 5 bases and 2 bases, with 9 bases remaining between them. Per germline, CDR1 DFQATT and CDR2 SNEGSKA (reference sequence). The CDR3 region has the DNA TGCAGTGCTCCATTACCTCAAGAGACCCAGTACTTC. It translates to CSAPLPQETQYF.

This clonotype was observed a few times. The chain uses TRBV6-1 and TRBJ1-1; a possible D gene is TRBD1 (5 bases). Germline CDR1 reads MNHNS; CDR2 reads SASEGT. V shed 6 bases and J shed 0 bases, with 11 bases lying between them. CDR3 length: 14 amino acids. CDR3 in amino acids: CASRRTNMNTEAFF. CDR3 DNA: TGTGCCAGCAGGAGGACAAATATGAACACTGAAGCTTTCTTT.

The gene calls are TRBV7-6 and TRBJ1-6; tentative D call: TRBD1 (6 bases). Trimming removed 4 bases from V and 2 bases from J, with 12 bases in between. Germline V gene lookup returns CDR1 SGHVS and CDR2 FNYEAQ. The CDR3 is 16 residues long. The CDR3 spells CASSSTGDPYNSPLHF. DNA for the CDR3: TGTGCCAGCAGCTCGACAGGTGATCCCTATAATTCACCCCTCCACTTT.

The chain is built from TRBV5-5 and TRBJ1-4, with no clear D. V lost 2 bases and J 0 bases, leaving 5 bases between the germline ends. The V gene's germline CDR1 is SGHKS and CDR2 YYEKEE (reference sequence). The CDR3 contains 14 residues. DNA for the CDR3: TGTGCCAGCAGCTTTTGGGCAACTAATGAAAAACTGTTTTTT. It translates to CASSFWATNEKLFF.

This clonotype appeared a few times. The chain recombines TRBV6-6 with TRBJ2-5; D gene uncertain. Trimming took off 0 bases at V and 11 bases at J, with 10 bases between the two ends. The CDR3 extends over 12 amino acids. CDR1 is MNHNY and CDR2 is SVGAGI in the germline V gene (reference sequence). CDR3 amino acids: CASSYSPSVQYF. Written as DNA, the CDR3 is TGTGCCAGCAGTTACTCCCCTAGTGTGCAGTACTTC.

This clonotype was recorded only once. Here the CDR3 DNA reads TGCGCCAGCAGCCTTGGGGGGACGGGACGGCGATATGGCTACACCTTC. It is translated as CASSLGGTGRRYGYTF. V is TRBV5-1 and J is TRBJ1-2; maybe TRBD1 (5 bases). V was clipped by 4 bases and J by 5 bases, with 21 bases between them. There are 16 residues in the CDR3. Germline CDR1 and CDR2: SGHRS and YFSETQ. The full variable domain, in which reference TRBV5-1 and TRBJ1-2 provide the parts outside the CDR3, is KAGVTQTPRYLIKTRGQQVTLSCSPISGHRSVSWYQQTPGQGLQFLFEYFSETQRNKGNFPGRFSGRQFSNSRSEMNVSTLELGDSALYLCASSLGGTGRRYGYTFGSGTRLTVV.

The sample holds a few counts of this clonotype. CDR3 protein: CASSLSGPEAFF. The CDR3 nucleotides are TGTGCCAGCAGTTTATCAGGTCCTGAAGCTTTCTTT. This chain joins TRBV12-3 or TRBV12-4 and TRBJ1-1; D call uncertain. The germline V and J ends were trimmed by 2 bases and 6 bases, with 7 bases remaining between them. The CDR3 is 12 amino acids.

This clonotype has a handful of counts. One end of the junction does not line up with germline, which may come from a read error. This chain links TRBV25-1 with TRBJ2-1; 9 bases are a match to TRBD2. Germline V CDR1 and CDR2: MGHDK, SYGVNS. The CDR3 runs 15 residues. CDR3 loop: CASTQSGLALNERFF. In DNA, the CDR3 is TGTGCCAGCACCCAATCGGGACTAGCTTTGAATGAGCGGTTCTTC.

V gene TRBV6-5 combines with J gene TRBJ1-5; 7 bases are a match to TRBD1. This CDR3 has 16 amino acids. In germline, CDR1 is MNHEY, CDR2 SVGAGI. Unmatched junction bases numbered 10, after V lost 6 bases and J lost 2 bases. The CDR3 protein is CASRLNRGKGNQPQHF. The DNA of the CDR3 is TGTGCCAGCAGGCTAAACAGGGGTAAGGGCAATCAGCCCCAGCATTTT.

The V and J genes are TRBV20-1 and TRBJ2-7, with D unresolved. Germline assignment: CDR1 DFQATT and CDR2 SNEGSKA (reference sequence). V was shortened by 1 base and J by 7 bases, with 17 bases between the two germline ends. The CDR3 has 14 amino acids. DNA for the CDR3: TGCAGTGCTAGAGGGGCCAGCTCCTACAATGAGCAGTACTTC. Its protein product is CSARGASSYNEQYF.

This clonotype was seen ten or more times. This rearrangement joins TRBV5-1 to TRBJ2-7, with D possibly TRBD1 on 6 matching bases. CDR1 is SGHRS and CDR2 is YFSETQ in the germline V gene. Between the trimmed V and J ends, which lost 2 bases and 4 bases, there was a span of 7 bases. There are 12 residues in the CDR3. CDR3 coding DNA: TGCGCCAGCAGCTTCGGACAGTACGAGCAGTACTTC. This codes for CASSFGQYEQYF.

The rearrangement joins TRBV15 to TRBJ2-1; 9 positions match TRBD2. Germline loops: CDR1 LNHNV, CDR2 YYDKDF (reference sequence). The trim removed 1 base at V and 4 bases at J, leaving 5 bases unmatched. This CDR3 spans 16 amino acids. In DNA, the CDR3 is TGTGCCACCAGCAGAGTTGGTAGCGGGAGATACAATGAGCAGTTCTTC. It specifies CATSRVGSGRYNEQFF.

This clonotype was detected only a few times. CDR3 sequence (DNA): TGTGCCAGCAGCCGCTCGGGGCGGGTGAGGTACTTC. This sequence encodes CASSRSGRVRYF. The genes are TRBV7-2 and TRBJ2-7; D is tentatively TRBD1 or TRBD2 (5 bases each). The germline V gene has CDR1 SGHTA and CDR2 FQGNSA. The CDR3 runs to 12 residues. Deletions cut 5 bases from V and 12 bases from J, with 17 bases between.

The rearrangement uses TRBV28 and TRBJ2-7, with D perhaps TRBD1 (6 bases). This CDR3 comprises 16 residues. Trimming removed 4 bases from V and 6 bases from J, with 22 bases in between. Per the germline V gene, CDR1 is MDHEN and CDR2 is SYDVKM. CDR3 in amino acids: CASSSRAGTLSGEQYF. CDR3 sequence (DNA): TGTGCCAGCAGTTCCCGAGCCGGGACATTGTCGGGCGAGCAGTACTTC.

This chain joins TRBV4-1 and TRBJ2-1; 13 nucleotides agree with TRBD2. CDR3 length: 18 amino acids. With 2 bases clipped from V and 8 bases from J, the junction kept 12 bases outside the gene matches. Germline V gene data show CDR1 as MGHRA and CDR2 as YSYEKL. The DNA for the CDR3 is TGCGCCAGCAGCCAATCCGCTTTACTAGCGGGAGGGTTGGATGAGCAGTTCTTC. Protein: CASSQSALLAGGLDEQFF.

This clonotype appeared many times. The chain recombines TRBV20-1 with TRBJ2-3; D not certain. Germline assignment: CDR1 DFQATT and CDR2 SNEGSKA (reference sequence). The CDR3 totals 11 residues. The ends were cut back, 6 bases at V and 4 bases at J, with 8 bases in the middle. CDR3 protein: CSATPADTQYF. The CDR3 nucleotides are TGCAGTGCCACCCCAGCAGATACGCAGTATTTT.

This clonotype turned up a few times. The CDR3 DNA follows: TGTGCCAGCAGCCCTATGGGCATCGAGCAGTACTTC. Translation: CASSPMGIEQYF. V is TRBV16 and J is TRBJ2-7; no definite D call. Germline assignment: CDR1 KGHSY and CDR2 FQNENV. Trimming cost V 4 bases and J 6 bases, with 10 bases left between them. This CDR3 comprises 12 residues.

This clonotype has only a few counts. V gene TRBV24-1 combines with J gene TRBJ2-3; either TRBD1 or TRBD2 may supply D (5 bases each). Trimming shortened V by 3 bases and J by 4 bases, and 10 bases separated the two germline ends. Per germline, CDR1 KGHDR and CDR2 SFDVKD. The CDR3 is 14 amino acids. The CDR3 DNA sequence: TGTGCCACCAGTGATCCCTCGGGGCCAGATACGCAGTATTTT. It encodes CATSDPSGPDTQYF.

The CDR3 protein is CASSSGRISNQPQHF. Here the CDR3 DNA reads TGTGCCAGCAGCTCGGGACGGATTAGCAATCAGCCCCAGCATTTT. The chain combines TRBV5-8 with TRBJ1-5, with D possibly being TRBD1 (5 bases). Germline V CDR1 and CDR2: SGHTS, YDEGEE. Trimming stripped 3 bases from V and 0 bases from J, with 10 bases between. The CDR3 runs to 15 residues.

This clonotype was counted between two and nine times. The chain links TRBV10-3 to TRBJ1-2; 10 bases are a match to TRBD1. V was clipped by 0 bases and J by 8 bases; unmatched bases: 3. Germline CDR1 ENHRY, CDR2 SYGVKD. This CDR3 is 14 amino acids long. The DNA of the CDR3 is TGTGCCATCAGTGAGTCCGGGACAGGGGAGGGCTACACCTTC. Translating it yields CAISESGTGEGYTF.

This chain connects TRBV29-1 to TRBJ2-7; 7 bases fit TRBD1. There are 16 residues in the CDR3. The germline V gene has CDR1 SQVTM and CDR2 ANQGSEA. V was clipped by 4 bases and J by 4 bases; unmatched bases: 16. This chain's CDR3 is CSVGAPTPEQGYEQYF. CDR3 nucleotides: TGCAGCGTTGGAGCCCCGACCCCTGAACAGGGGTACGAGCAGTACTTC.

There are a few counts of this clonotype. The rearrangement uses TRBV4-1 and TRBJ2-3; D is undetermined. Trimming took off 4 bases at V and 3 bases at J, with 11 bases between the two ends. CDR1 MGHRA and CDR2 YSYEKL come from the germline V gene. The CDR3 totals 14 residues. CDR3 residues: CASSRPTRTDTQYF. The CDR3 DNA reads TGCGCCAGCAGCCGCCCGACACGGACAGATACGCAGTATTTT.

V gene TRBV20-1 combines with J gene TRBJ2-3; unclear D gene. The V gene lost 0 bases and the J gene lost 1 base, with 23 bases spanning the gap. Per germline, CDR1 DFQATT and CDR2 SNEGSKA (reference sequence). This CDR3 has 19 residues. The CDR3 DNA sequence: TGCAGTGCTAGAGATGCAGCCCGAACTTCCAGTCCCCGCACAGATACGCAGTATTTT. Translation gives CSARDAARTSSPRTDTQYF.

This clonotype was observed a few times. V is TRBV28 and J is TRBJ1-5, with TRBD1 matching over 7 bases. CDR3 length: 15 amino acids. V lost 4 bases, J lost 6 bases, and 9 bases stayed unmatched. The V gene's germline CDR1 is MDHEN and CDR2 SYDVKM. CDR3 bases: TGTGCCAGCAGTTCTGCTCAGGGGGAGACTCAGCCCCAGCATTTT. It codes for CASSSAQGETQPQHF.

This clonotype was detected a few times. The chain combines TRBV29-1 with TRBJ1-4, with a possible D match to TRBD1 (6 bases). Germline V CDR1 and CDR2: SQVTM, ANQGSEA. The CDR3 has 14 amino acids. V lost 3 bases and J 3 bases, leaving 11 bases between the germline ends. CDR3 amino acids: CSVDMGGPNEKLFF. The CDR3 nucleotides are TGCAGCGTTGATATGGGGGGGCCTAATGAAAAACTGTTTTTT.